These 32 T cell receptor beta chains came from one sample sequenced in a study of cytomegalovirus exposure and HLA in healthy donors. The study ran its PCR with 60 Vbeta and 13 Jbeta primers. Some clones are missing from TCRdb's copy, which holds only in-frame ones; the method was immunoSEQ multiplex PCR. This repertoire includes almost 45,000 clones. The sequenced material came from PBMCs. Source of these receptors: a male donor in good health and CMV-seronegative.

The CDR3 protein is CASSQRTPSRDGNYGYTF. The CDR3 nucleotides are TGCGCCAGCAGCCAGCGAACCCCATCCCGGGATGGTAACTATGGCTACACCTTC. The V and J genes are TRBV4-1 and TRBJ1-2; D is unclear. The CDR3 spans 18 residues. CDR1 is MGHRA, CDR2 YSYEKL, per germline. V lost 3 bases to trimming and J lost 1 base, with 21 bases between them.

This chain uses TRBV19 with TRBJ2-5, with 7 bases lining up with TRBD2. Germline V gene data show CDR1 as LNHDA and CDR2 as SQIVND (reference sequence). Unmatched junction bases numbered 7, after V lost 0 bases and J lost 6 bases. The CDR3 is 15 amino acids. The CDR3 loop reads CASSIDRGSGKTQYF. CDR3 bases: TGTGCCAGTAGTATAGATCGCGGGAGTGGAAAGACCCAGTACTTC.

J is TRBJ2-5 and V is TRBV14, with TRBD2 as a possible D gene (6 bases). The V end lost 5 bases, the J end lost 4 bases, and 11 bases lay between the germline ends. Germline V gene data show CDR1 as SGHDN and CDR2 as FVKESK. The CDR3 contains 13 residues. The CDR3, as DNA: TGTGCCAGCAGCGCCGGACTACCAGAGACCCAGTACTTC. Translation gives CASSAGLPETQYF.

CDR3 protein: CASSFPVGGQPQHF. CDR3 in DNA: TGTGCCAGCAGTTTCCCCGTCGGCGGTCAGCCCCAGCATTTT. The chain is built from TRBV28 and TRBJ1-5; D not certain. The ends were cut back, 3 bases at V and 6 bases at J, with 12 bases in the middle. CDR3 length: 14 residues. Germline assignment: CDR1 MDHEN and CDR2 SYDVKM. The complete variable domain, with remaining parts taken from reference TRBV28 and TRBJ1-5, reads DVKVTQSSRYLVKRTGEKVFLECVQDMDHENMFWYRQDPGLGLRLIYFSYDVKMKEKGDIPEGYSVSREKKERFSLILESASTNQTSMYLCASSFPVGGQPQHFGDGTRLSIL.

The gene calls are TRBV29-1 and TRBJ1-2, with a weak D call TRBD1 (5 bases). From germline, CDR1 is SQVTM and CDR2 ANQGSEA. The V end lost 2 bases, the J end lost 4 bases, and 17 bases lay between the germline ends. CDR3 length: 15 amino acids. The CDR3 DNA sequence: TGCAGCGTTGAAAGGATGGCAGGGAAGGGCTATGGCTACACCTTC. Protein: CSVERMAGKGYGYTF.

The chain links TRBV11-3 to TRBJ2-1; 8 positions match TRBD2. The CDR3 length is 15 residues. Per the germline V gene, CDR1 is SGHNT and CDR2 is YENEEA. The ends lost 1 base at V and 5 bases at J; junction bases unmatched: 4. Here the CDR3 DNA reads TGTGCCAGCAGCTTAGGACTAGCGATCAACAATGAGCAGTTCTTC. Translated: CASSLGLAINNEQFF. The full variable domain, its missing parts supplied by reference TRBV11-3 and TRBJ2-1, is EAGVVQSPRYKIIEKKQPVAFWCNPISGHNTLYWYLQNLGQGPELLIRYENEEAVDDSQLPKDRFSAERLKGVDSTLKIQPAELGDSAVYLCASSLGLAINNEQFFGPGTRLTVL.

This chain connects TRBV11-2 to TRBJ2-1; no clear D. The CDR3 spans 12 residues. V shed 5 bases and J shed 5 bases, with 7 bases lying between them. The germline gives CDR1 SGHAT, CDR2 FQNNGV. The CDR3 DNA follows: TGTGCCAGCAGCCTCTATAACAATGAGCAGTTCTTC. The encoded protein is CASSLYNNEQFF. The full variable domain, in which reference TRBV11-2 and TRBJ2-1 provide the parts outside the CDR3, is EAGVAQSPRYKIIEKRQSVAFWCNPISGHATLYWYQQILGQGPKLLIQFQNNGVVDDSQLPKDRFSAERLKGVDSTLKIQPAKLEDSAVYLCASSLYNNEQFFGPGTRLTVL.

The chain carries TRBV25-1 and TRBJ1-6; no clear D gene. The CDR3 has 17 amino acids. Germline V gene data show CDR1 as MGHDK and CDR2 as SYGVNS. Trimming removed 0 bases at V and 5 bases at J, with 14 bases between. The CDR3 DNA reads TGTGCCAGCAGTGAATATTCGTCACAGCTAAATAATTCACCCCTCCACTTT. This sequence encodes CASSEYSSQLNNSPLHF.

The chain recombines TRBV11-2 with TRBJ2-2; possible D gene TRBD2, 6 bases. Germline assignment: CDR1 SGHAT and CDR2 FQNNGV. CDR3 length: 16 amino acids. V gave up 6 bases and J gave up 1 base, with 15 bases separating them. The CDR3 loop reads CASRGGAGLNTGELFF. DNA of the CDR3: TGTGCCAGCAGGGGAGGAGCGGGCTTGAACACCGGGGAGCTGTTTTTT.

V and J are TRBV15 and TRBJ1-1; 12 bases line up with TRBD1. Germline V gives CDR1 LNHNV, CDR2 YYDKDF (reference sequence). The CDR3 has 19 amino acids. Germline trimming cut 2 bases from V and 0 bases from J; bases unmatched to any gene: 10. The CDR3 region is CATSRRGQGALGVNTEAFF. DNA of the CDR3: TGTGCCACCAGCAGACGGGGACAGGGGGCCTTGGGGGTGAACACTGAAGCTTTCTTT.

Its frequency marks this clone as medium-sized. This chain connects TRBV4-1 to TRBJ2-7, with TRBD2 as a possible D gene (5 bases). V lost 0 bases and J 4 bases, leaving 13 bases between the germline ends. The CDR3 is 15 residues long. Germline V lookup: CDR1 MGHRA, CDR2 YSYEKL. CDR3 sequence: CASSQDRASRYEQYF. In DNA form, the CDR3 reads TGCGCCAGCAGCCAAGATAGGGCTAGCAGATACGAGCAGTACTTC.

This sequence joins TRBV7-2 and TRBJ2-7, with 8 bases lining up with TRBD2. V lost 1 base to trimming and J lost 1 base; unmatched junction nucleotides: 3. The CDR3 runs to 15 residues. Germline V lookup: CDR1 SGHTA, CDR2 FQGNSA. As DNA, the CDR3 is TGTGCCAGCAGCTTAGACGGCGGGGGGTCCTACGAGCAGTACTTC. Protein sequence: CASSLDGGGSYEQYF. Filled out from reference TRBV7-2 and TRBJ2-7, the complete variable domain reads GAGVSQSPSNKVTEKGKDVELRCDPISGHTALYWYRQSLGQGLEFLIYFQGNSAPDKSGLPSDRFSAERTGGSVSTLTIQRTQQEDSAVYLCASSLDGGGSYEQYFGPGTRLTVT.

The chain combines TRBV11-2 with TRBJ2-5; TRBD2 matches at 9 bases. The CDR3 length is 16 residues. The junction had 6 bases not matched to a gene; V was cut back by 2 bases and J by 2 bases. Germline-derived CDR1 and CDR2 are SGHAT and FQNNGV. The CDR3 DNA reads TGTGCCAGCAGCTTAAATCGGCTAGCGGGACAAGAGACCCAGTACTTC. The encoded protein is CASSLNRLAGQETQYF.

CDR3 sequence reads: CASSPQQGFTEAFF. In DNA form, the CDR3 reads TGTGCCAGCAGCCCCCAACAGGGGTTCACTGAAGCTTTCTTT. The rearrangement links TRBV14 to TRBJ1-1; 7 positions agree with TRBD1. V lost 4 bases and J lost 4; bases outside the gene matches: 6. CDR3 length: 14 amino acids. CDR1 SGHDN and CDR2 FVKESK come from the germline V gene.

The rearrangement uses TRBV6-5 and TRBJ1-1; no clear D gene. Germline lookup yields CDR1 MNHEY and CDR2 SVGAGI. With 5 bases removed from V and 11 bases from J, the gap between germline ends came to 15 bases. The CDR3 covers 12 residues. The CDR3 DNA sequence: TGTGCCAGCAGTAAAACGACGGGTGGCGCTTTCTTT. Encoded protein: CASSKTTGGAFF.

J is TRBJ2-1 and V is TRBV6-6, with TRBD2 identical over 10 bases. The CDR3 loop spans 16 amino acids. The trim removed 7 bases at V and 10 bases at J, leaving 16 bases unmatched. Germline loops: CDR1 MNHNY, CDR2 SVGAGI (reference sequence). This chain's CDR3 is CASKFSIAGGLGEQFF. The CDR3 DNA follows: TGTGCCAGCAAATTCTCCATAGCGGGAGGTCTGGGGGAGCAGTTCTTC.

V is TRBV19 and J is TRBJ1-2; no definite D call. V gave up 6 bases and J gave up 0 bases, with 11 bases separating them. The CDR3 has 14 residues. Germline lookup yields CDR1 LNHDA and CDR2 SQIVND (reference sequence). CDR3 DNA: TGTGCCAGTAGATTAGAGGGTTCTAACTATGGCTACACCTTC. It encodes CASRLEGSNYGYTF.

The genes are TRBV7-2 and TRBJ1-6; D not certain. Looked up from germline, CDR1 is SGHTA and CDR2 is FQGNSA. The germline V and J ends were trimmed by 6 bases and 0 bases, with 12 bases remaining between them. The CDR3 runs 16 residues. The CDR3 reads CASSPRRSSYNSPLHF. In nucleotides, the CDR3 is TGTGCCAGCAGTCCTCGACGGAGCTCCTATAATTCACCCCTCCACTTT.

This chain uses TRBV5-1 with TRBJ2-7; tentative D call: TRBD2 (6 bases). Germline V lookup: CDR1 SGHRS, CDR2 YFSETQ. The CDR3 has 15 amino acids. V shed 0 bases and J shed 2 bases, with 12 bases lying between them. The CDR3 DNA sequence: TGCGCCAGCAGCTTGGAGGGGACTTCTACCTACGAGCAGTACTTC. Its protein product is CASSLEGTSTYEQYF.

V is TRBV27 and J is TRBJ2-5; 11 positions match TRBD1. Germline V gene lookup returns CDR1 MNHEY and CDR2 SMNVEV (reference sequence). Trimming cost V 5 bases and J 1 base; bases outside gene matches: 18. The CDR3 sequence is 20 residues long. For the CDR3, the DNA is TGTGCCAGCAGTCCGTCCGGGACAGGGGGACTCGTGGCTTCCCAAGAGACCCAGTACTTC. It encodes CASSPSGTGGLVASQETQYF.

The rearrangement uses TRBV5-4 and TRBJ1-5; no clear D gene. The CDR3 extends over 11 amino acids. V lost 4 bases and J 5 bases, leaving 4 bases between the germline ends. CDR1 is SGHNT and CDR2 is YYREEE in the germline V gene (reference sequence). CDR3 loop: CASSPYQPQHF. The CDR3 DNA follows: TGTGCCAGCAGCCCTTATCAGCCCCAGCATTTT.

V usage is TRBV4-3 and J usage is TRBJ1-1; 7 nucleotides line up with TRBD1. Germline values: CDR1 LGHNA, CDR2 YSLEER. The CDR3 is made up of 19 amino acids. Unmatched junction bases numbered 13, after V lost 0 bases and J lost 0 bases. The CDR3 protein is CASSQENVRGQTLNTEAFF. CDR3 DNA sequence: TGCGCCAGCAGCCAAGAGAATGTTCGGGGACAGACCTTGAACACTGAAGCTTTCTTT.

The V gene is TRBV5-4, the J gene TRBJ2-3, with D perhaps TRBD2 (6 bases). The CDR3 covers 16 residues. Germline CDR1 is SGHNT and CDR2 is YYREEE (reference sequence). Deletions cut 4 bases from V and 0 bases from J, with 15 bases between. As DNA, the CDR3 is TGTGCCAGCAGCCTGCGGTATGCGGGGAGCACAGATACGCAGTATTTT. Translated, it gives CASSLRYAGSTDTQYF.

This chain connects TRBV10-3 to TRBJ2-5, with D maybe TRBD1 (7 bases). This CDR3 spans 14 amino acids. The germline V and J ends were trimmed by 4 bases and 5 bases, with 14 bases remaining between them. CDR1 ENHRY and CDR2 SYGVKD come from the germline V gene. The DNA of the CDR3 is TGTGCCATCAGTGGAAATCAGGGGGGCGAGACCCAGTACTTC. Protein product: CAISGNQGGETQYF.

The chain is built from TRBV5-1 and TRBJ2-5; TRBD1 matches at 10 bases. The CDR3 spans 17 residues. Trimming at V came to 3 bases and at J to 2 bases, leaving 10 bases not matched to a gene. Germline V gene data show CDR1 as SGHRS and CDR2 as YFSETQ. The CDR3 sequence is CASSSGGQGGWQETQYF. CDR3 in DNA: TGCGCCAGCAGCTCCGGCGGACAGGGGGGCTGGCAAGAGACCCAGTACTTC.

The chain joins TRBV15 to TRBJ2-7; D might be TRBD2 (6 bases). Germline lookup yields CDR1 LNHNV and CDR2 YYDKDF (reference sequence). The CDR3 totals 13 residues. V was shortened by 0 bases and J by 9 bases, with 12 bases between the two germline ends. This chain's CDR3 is CATSRDNGRGQYF. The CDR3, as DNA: TGTGCCACCAGCAGAGATAACGGGCGGGGGCAGTACTTC.

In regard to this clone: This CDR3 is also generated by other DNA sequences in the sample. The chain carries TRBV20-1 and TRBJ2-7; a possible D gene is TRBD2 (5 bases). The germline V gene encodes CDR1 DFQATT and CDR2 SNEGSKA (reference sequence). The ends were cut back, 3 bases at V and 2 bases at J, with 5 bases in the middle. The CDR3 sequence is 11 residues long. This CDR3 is CSAREAYEQYF. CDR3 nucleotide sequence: TGCAGTGCTAGGGAGGCCTACGAGCAGTACTTC.

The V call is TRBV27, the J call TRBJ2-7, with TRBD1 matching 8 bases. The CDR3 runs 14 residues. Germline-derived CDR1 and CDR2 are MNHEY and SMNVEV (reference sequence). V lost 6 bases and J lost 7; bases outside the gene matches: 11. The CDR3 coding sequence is TGTGCCAGCAGGGACAGGGAGGCGTTGGGGGAGCAGTACTTC. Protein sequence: CASRDREALGEQYF.

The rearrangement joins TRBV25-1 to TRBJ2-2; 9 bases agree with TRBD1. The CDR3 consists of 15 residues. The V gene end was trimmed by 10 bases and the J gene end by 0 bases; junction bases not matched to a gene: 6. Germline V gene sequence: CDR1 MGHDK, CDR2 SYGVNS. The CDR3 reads CATGGTGSNTGELFF. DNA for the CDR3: TGTGCCACCGGGGGGACAGGGTCGAACACCGGGGAGCTGTTTTTT.

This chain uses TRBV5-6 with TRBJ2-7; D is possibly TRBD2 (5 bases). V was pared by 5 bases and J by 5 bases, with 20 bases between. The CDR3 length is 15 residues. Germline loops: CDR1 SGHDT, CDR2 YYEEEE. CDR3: CASRPGWLARDEQYF. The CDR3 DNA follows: TGTGCCAGCAGACCCGGGTGGCTAGCTCGGGACGAGCAGTACTTC.

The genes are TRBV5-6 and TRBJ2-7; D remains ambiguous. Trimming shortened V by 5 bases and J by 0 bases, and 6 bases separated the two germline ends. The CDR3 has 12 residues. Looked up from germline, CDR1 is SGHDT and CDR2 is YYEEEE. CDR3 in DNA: TGTGCCAGCAGTCTTAGCTCCTACGAGCAGTACTTC. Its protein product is CASSLSSYEQYF.

The CDR3: CASQSPTDTQYF. The DNA for the CDR3 is TGTGCCAGCCAGTCCCCGACAGATACGCAGTATTTT. This rearrangement joins TRBV28 to TRBJ2-3; D uncertain. This CDR3 contains 12 residues. Germline CDR1 is MDHEN and CDR2 is SYDVKM. V was trimmed by 8 bases and J by 3 bases, leaving 9 bases between them.